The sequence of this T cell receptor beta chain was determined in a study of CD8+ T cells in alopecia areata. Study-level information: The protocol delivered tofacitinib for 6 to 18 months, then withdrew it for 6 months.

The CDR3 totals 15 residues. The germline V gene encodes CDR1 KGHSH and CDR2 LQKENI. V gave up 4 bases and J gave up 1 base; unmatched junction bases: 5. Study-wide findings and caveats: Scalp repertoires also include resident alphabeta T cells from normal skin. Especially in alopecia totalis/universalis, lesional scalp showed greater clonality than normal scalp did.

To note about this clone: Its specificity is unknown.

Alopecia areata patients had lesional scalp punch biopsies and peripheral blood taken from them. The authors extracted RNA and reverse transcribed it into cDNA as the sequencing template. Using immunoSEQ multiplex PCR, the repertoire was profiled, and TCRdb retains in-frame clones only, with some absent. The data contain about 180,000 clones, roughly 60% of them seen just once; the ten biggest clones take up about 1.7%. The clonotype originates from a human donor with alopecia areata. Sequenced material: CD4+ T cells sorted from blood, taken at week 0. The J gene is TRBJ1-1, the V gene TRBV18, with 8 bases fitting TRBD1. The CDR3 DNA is TGTGCCAGCTCACTAGGACAGGGCGGGAACACTGAAGCTTTCTTT. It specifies CASSLGQGGNTEAFF.